The present TCR beta chain was sequenced within a study of blood T cells in healthy people across ages. General study results and limits: In older individuals, TCR beta diversity per million T cells was lower, falling roughly linearly with age.

A second PCR, run for roughly 7 to 12 cycles, used a sample-barcoded 5' primer plus a J-beta primer mix. One entry per CDR3 protein results from TCRdb running MiXCR on the 5' RACE reads. In the table there are approximately 900,000 distinct CDR3 sequences, roughly 29% of which are singletons. Many counts were recorded for this clonotype. Its antigen remains unidentified. With V trimmed by 6 bases and J by 5 bases, 9 bases remained unmatched. The CDR3 has 14 amino acids. The germline V gene encodes CDR1 MNHNS and CDR2 SASEGT. This sample was shared with a second study, whose subject was T cells of mothers and their children. According to that study: Reads obtained per mother exceeded 9.5 million TCR beta CDR3 reads, with several million obtained per child.

The J gene is TRBJ2-7, the V gene TRBV6-1; 8 bases line up with TRBD1. The sequenced sample was blood. The receptor was isolated from a woman aged 40 to 50 in good health. The CDR3 loop is CASSFGQGNDEQYF. In DNA, the CDR3 is TGTGCCAGCAGCTTCGGACAGGGAAACGACGAGCAGTACTTC.